This record looks at one TCR beta chain sequence and its context. The antigen remains undetermined. Patients with chemo-refractory metastatic non-small-cell lung cancer received focal radiation plus CTLA-4 blockade with ipilimumab. The record originates from a study of radiotherapy plus CTLA-4 blockade in lung cancer. The wider study: Objective responses emerged in about 20% of patients, and 30% to 40% attained disease control.

Whole-study findings and limits: Early blood T cell clone dynamics, with interferon-beta, were reported to best predict response. In blood, TCR clones derived from the tumor expanded after radiotherapy plus ipilimumab.

Libraries were prepared by immunoSEQ multiplex PCR; TCRdb keeps only in-frame clonotypes and omits some of them. The sample holds 120,000 or so clones, around 90% seen once. J gave up 0 bases and V 6 bases, and 9 bases lay outside the gene matches. This CDR3 is 16 amino acids long. Germline CDR1 reads MNHEY; CDR2 reads SMNVEV (reference sequence). The sequencing here drew on peripheral blood, taken from a patient treated with radiotherapy plus ipilimumab. The receptor was isolated from a human donor with non-small cell lung cancer that progressed on radiotherapy plus ipilimumab. J is TRBJ1-1 and V is TRBV27; 8 bases align to TRBD1. CDR3: CASSGTGADLNTEAFF. The DNA for the CDR3 is TGTGCCAGCAGCGGGACAGGAGCCGATTTGAACACTGAAGCTTTCTTT.